This record concerns one TCR beta chain sequence. The target antigen is unknown. What CD8 memory combined were CD45RO+ cells and CCR7-negative CD45RA+ TemRA cells. This entry belongs to a study of shared clonotypes between healthy human individuals. In germline, CDR1 is ENHRY, CDR2 SYGVKD. The CDR3 is 13 amino acids. V trimming: 6 bases; J trimming: 5 bases; junction bases outside the gene matches: 6. Sequenced by immunoSEQ multiplex PCR; TCRdb stores in-frame clones only, minus some. This table has about 690,000 clones, less than 95% appearing once. The study, taken as a whole, reports: Naive subsets, compared against memory subsets, generally had larger estimated richness values. Sequencing depth was expected to affect clonotype sharing among donors.

Sequencing input: memory CD8+ T cells from PBMCs. Subset: CD45RO+ cells pooled with CCR7-negative TemRA cells. The chain recombines TRBV10-3 with TRBJ1-2; 7 nucleotides match TRBD1. This clonotype was obtained from a man younger than 30 in good health. Some clones in this sample may be carry-over from other donors' samples. The CDR3 DNA reads TGTGCCATCAGGAGGCAGGGACAGTATGGCTACACCTTC. Its translation: CAIRRQGQYGYTF.